This is a list of T cell receptor beta chains from one sample in a study of PD-L1 blockade in urothelial cancer. Assay used: immunoSEQ multiplex PCR; TCRdb lists only in-frame clones, some missing. The sample holds more than 60,000 clones; more than 70% are singletons and the top ten take 11%. The sample consisted of PBMCs, taken around atezolizumab (anti-PD-L1) treatment. The source of these receptors is a man aged 55 to 70 with urothelial cancer. CDR3s include the opening cysteine and the closing phenylalanine or tryptophan. The D gene is left open where the match is weak. Size values are once, few and many counts, or a class for expanded clones, and some rows have none.

d_gene	abundance	v_gene	j_gene	CDR3nt	CDR3aa
TRBD1	NA	TRBV7-9	TRBJ2-2	TGTGCCAGCAGCTTCACAGGGGGAGGCACCGGGGAGCTGTTTTTT	CASSFTGGGTGELFF
NA	NA	TRBV29-1	TRBJ2-2	TGCAGCGTTGCACAGGCGAACACCGGGGAGCTGTTTTTT	CSVAQANTGELFF
NA	NA	TRBV6-6	TRBJ2-7	TGTGCCAGCACTAGTGACAGTTACTACGAGCAGTACTTC	CASTSDSYYEQYF
TRBD1	NA	TRBV18	TRBJ1-6	TGTGCCAGCGCCGTGGACAGGGTCAATTCACCCCTCCACTTT	CASAVDRVNSPLHF
TRBD1	NA	TRBV28	TRBJ1-2	TGTGCCATAAACAGGGGGTATGGCTACACCTTC	CAINRGYGYTF
TRBD1	NA	TRBV6-6	TRBJ1-4	TGTGCCAGCAGTACAACCTCCAGGGGGCAGGGTGAAAAACTGTTTTTT	CASSTTSRGQGEKLFF
TRBD2	NA	TRBV2	TRBJ2-5	TGTGCCAGCAGGTCGGGAACTAGCGGGGGTGGGACCCAGTACTTC	CASRSGTSGGGTQYF
NA	NA	TRBV6-6	TRBJ2-2	TGTGCCAGCAGTTCGTTCCAGGGATACACCGGGGAGCTGTTTTTT	CASSSFQGYTGELFF
NA	NA	TRBV20-1	TRBJ2-5	TGCAGTGCCCTGTACCAAGAGACCCAGTACTTC	CSALYQETQYF
NA	NA	TRBV11-3	TRBJ2-3	TGTGCCAGCAGCTTAGTACGGACAGATACGCAGTATTTT	CASSLVRTDTQYF
NA	few	TRBV19	TRBJ1-2	TGTGCCAGTAGTGGCGGAGGAGTAATTGCTGGCTACACCTTC	CASSGGGVIAGYTF
NA	NA	TRBV2	TRBJ2-7	TGTGCCAGCCGGCAGGGCTCTCCCCTCGGCGAGCAGTACTTC	CASRQGSPLGEQYF
NA	NA	TRBV10-1	TRBJ2-5	TGCGCCAGCCAAAACAGGGGAGGAGAGACCCAGTACTTC	CASQNRGGETQYF
NA	NA	TRBV5-1	TRBJ2-6	TGCGCCAGCAGCTTGGAGGGGCGAACCTCTGGGGCCAACGTCCTGACTTTC	CASSLEGRTSGANVLTF
NA	NA	TRBV5-1	TRBJ2-3	TGCGCCAGCAGCTTGGGCGGACATGACACAGATACGCAGTATTTT	CASSLGGHDTDTQYF
TRBD1	NA	TRBV4-1	TRBJ2-1	TGCGCCAGCAGCCCTGGACAGGGTGAGGCATATGAGCAGTTCTTC	CASSPGQGEAYEQFF
NA	NA	TRBV5-8	TRBJ2-7	TGTGCCAGCAGCTTGACGACAGGCTCCTACGAGCAGTACTTC	CASSLTTGSYEQYF
TRBD1	NA	TRBV5-1	TRBJ1-1	TGCGCCAGCAGCTCCAAAACAGGGGCCACTGAAGCTTTCTTT	CASSSKTGATEAFF
NA	few	TRBV29-1	TRBJ1-2	TGCAGCGTTGAAGATCTAGGGCGGGGTGGCTACACCTTC	CSVEDLGRGGYTF
TRBD1	NA	TRBV10-3	TRBJ1-4	TGTGCCATCAGCCAGACAGGGAGGATTGAAAAACTGTTTTTT	CAISQTGRIEKLFF
NA	once	TRBV7-2	TRBJ2-5	TGTGCCAGCAGCTTAGTACAGGGAGAGACCCAGTACTTC	CASSLVQGETQYF
NA	NA	TRBV6-1	TRBJ1-6	TGTGCCAGCAGTGAAGGCGCGGCAACCTATAATTCACCCCTCCACTTT	CASSEGAATYNSPLHF
NA	NA	TRBV9	TRBJ1-2	TGTGCCAGCAGCGCGTACAGGTCCGACTATGGCTACACCTTC	CASSAYRSDYGYTF
NA	NA	TRBV10-3	TRBJ1-2	TGTGCCATCAGGCCCGGGGAATATGGCTACACCTTC	CAIRPGEYGYTF
TRBD1	NA	TRBV6-5	TRBJ1-5	TGTGCCAGCAGTTACTCGGGACAGGGTAATCAGCCCCAGCATTTT	CASSYSGQGNQPQHF
TRBD2	once	TRBV5-1	TRBJ2-1	TGCGCCAGCAGCCCCAGCGGACTAGCGGGAAATGAGCAGTTCTTC	CASSPSGLAGNEQFF
TRBD1	NA	TRBV18	TRBJ1-4	TGTGCCAGCTCAACGACAGGGGGCCGTGAAAAACTGTTTTTT	CASSTTGGREKLFF
TRBD1	NA	TRBV5-1	TRBJ1-4	TGCGCCAGCAGCTTGGGGGACAGGGGCCTGGATGAAAAACTGTTTTTT	CASSLGDRGLDEKLFF
NA	NA	TRBV6-5	TRBJ2-5	TGTGCCAGCAGCAAGACTGGCGGTGAGACCCAGTACTTC	CASSKTGGETQYF
NA	NA	TRBV20-1	TRBJ2-3	TGCAGTGCTATAAACTCAGATACGCAGTATTTT	CSAINSDTQYF
NA	NA	TRBV5-6	TRBJ1-5	TGTGCCAGCAGCTCAGGGGTGTATAGCAATCAGCCCCAGCATTTT	CASSSGVYSNQPQHF
TRBD1	NA	TRBV9	TRBJ1-5	TGTGCCAGCAGCGCTGGGACAGGTAATAGCAATCAGCCCCAGCATTTT	CASSAGTGNSNQPQHF